The present entry profiles one T cell receptor beta chain with its context. The antigen is undetermined. Likely unrecorded immune exposures existed in these nominally healthy donors. Germline CDR1 is SEHNR and CDR2 is FQNEAQ (reference sequence). The V gene lost 2 bases and the J gene lost 8 bases, with 20 bases spanning the gap. The CDR3 totals 16 residues. The sample belongs to a study of cytomegalovirus exposure and HLA in healthy donors. The PCR ran on 60 Vbeta and 13 Jbeta primers. Assay: immunoSEQ multiplex PCR; the TCRdb copy retains only in-frame clones and omits some. The sample has about 170,000 clones, approximately 71% seen once. Points from the study as a whole: Association of approximately 18,000 TCR beta sequences with HLA alleles was found at 0.05 false discovery rate in a later analysis.

The source material was PBMCs. The sequence came from a girl between 5 and 17 years old in good health and CMV-seronegative. This sequence joins TRBV7-9 and TRBJ2-3; D is perhaps TRBD1 (5 bases). CDR3 sequence reads: CASSLLVGTGPGTQYF. CDR3 DNA sequence: TGTGCCAGCAGCTTACTTGTCGGAACAGGCCCAGGTACGCAGTATTTT. Full variable domain (remainder filled in from reference TRBV7-9 and TRBJ2-3): DTGVSQNPRHKITKRGQNVTFRCDPISEHNRLYWYRQTLGQGPEFLTYFQNEAQLEKSRLLSDRFSAERPKGSFSTLEIQRTEQGDSAMYLCASSLLVGTGPGTQYFGPGTRLTVL.